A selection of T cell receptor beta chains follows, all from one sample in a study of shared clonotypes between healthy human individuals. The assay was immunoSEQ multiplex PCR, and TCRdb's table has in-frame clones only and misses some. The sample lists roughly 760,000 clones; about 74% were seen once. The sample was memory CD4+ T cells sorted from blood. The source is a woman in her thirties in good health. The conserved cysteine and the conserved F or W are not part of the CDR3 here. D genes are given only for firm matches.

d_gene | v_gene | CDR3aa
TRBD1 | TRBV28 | ASSLNRGRMELF
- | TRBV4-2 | ASSQASVLRGDTQY
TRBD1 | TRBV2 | ASSADREYGYT
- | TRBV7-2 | ASSLGGVSQETQY
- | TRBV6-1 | ASSPPGRETQY
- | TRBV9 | ASSVGLENIQY
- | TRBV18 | ASSPPAAATYEQY
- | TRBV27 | ASSSGTLNHEQY
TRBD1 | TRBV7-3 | ASSPDRDNEQF
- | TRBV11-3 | ASARASAYNEQF
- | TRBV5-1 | ASSLGNSYYEQY
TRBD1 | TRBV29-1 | SVPGTVVDTQY
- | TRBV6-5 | ASRDVVGGYT
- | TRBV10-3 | AISGTADHGYT
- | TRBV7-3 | ASSWDGRAGRTEAF
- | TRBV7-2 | ASSVGGARGNTIY
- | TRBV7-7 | ASSRGQSSYNEQF
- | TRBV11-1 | ASSSVGSQIGYT
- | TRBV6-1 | ASIGRGTEAF
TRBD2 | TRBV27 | ASNRAGSDTQY
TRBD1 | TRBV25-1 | ASSGTGLYNEQF
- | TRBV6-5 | ASSSGGSNQPQH
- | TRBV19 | ASKHLVGNNQPQH
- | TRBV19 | ASLARVGDTQY
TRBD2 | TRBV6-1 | ASSEVAGVGEQY
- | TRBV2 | ASSRQGTNTGELF
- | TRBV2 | ASSGGGGNNEQF
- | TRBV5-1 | ASSSKEIQAMEKLF
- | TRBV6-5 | ASSYRYEQY
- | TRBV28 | ASSRRGGGNEQY
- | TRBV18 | ASSPRGTDSYEQY
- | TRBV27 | ASSITASRELF